This T cell receptor beta chain was found in a study of identical twins. The V end lost 1 base, the J end lost 0 bases, and 11 bases lay between the germline ends. Per germline, CDR1 SGHDT and CDR2 YYEEEE. The CDR3 length is 16 residues. MiXCR was run by TCRdb on the 5' RACE reads, yielding one entry per CDR3 protein. The data hold hundreds of thousands of distinct CDR3 sequences, with over 20% observed a single time. The sample also formed part of further work on T cells expressing NK-cell markers.

The clonotype originates from a woman between 18 and 29 years old in good health. The source material was PBMCs. The chain couples TRBV5-6 to TRBJ1-3, with D perhaps matching TRBD1 (5 bases). The CDR3 DNA is TGTGCCAGCAGCTTGCCGGGCAGGGTCTCTGGAAACACCATATATTTT. Protein product: CASSLPGRVSGNTIYF.